The present T cell receptor (beta chain) was sequenced within a study of blood T cells in healthy people across ages. A sample-barcoded 5' primer and a J-beta primer mix were used in a second PCR of about 7 to 12 cycles. Tagging of each cDNA molecule was performed by a template-switch adaptor with 12 random nucleotides. Every sample gave at least 2.5 million paired-end reads containing CDR3. TCRdb passed the 5' RACE reads through MiXCR, listing each CDR3 protein once. Among roughly 1.9 million distinct CDR3 sequences listed, around 40% were seen once. Study-wide results and limits: Higher diversity, along with more naive CD4+ cells, distinguished long-lived donors from aged donors.

Remarks on this clonotype: Its cognate antigen is unknown.

This receptor was identified in a human donor in good health. The sample taken for sequencing was blood.

The CDR3 spells CAGGLSPYEQYF. The CDR3 coding sequence is TGTGCCGGGGGGCTCAGCCCCTACGAGCAGTACTTC. The rearrangement uses TRBV14 and TRBJ2-7; D is tentatively TRBD1 or TRBD2 (6 bases each). The V and J ends lost 11 bases and 2 bases respectively, with 13 bases between them. Germline V gene sequence: CDR1 SGHDN, CDR2 FVKESK. There are 12 residues in the CDR3.